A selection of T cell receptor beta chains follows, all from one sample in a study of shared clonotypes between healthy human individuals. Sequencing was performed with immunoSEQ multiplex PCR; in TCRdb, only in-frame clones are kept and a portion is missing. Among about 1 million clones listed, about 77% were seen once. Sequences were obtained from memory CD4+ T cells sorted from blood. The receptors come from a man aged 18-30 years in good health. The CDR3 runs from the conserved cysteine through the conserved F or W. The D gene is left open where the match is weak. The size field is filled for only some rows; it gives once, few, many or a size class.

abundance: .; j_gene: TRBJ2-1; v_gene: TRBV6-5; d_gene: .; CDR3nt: TGTGCCAGCAGTGGGGGCGCAGCGGAGGGGGATGAGCAGTTCTTC; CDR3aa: CASSGGAAEGDEQFF
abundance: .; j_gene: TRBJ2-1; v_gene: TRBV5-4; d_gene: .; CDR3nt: TGTGCCAGCAGAGCCGGGACGGAAACTTACAATGAGCAGTTCTTC; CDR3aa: CASRAGTETYNEQFF
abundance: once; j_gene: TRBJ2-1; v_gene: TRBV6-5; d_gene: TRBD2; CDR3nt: TGTGCCAGCAGTCCCTCTGAGACTAGCGGGACACTCTTC; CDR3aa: CASSPSETSGTLF
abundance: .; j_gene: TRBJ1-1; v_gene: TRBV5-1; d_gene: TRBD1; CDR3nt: TGCGCCAGCAGCGGTGGACAGGGGGCGGGAGATGAAGCTTTCTTT; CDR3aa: CASSGGQGAGDEAFF
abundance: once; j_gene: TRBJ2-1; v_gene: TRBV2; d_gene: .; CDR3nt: TGTGCCAGCGGTCTGGGGTACAATGAGCAGTTCTTC; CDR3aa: CASGLGYNEQFF
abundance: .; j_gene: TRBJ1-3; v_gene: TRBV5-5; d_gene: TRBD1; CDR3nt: TGTGCCAGCAGCTGGGGACAGGGGCAAGGAAACACCATATATTTT; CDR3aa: CASSWGQGQGNTIYF
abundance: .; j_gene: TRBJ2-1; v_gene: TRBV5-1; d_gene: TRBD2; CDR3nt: TGCGCCAGCAGCTCAAGCGGGGGGCGAGAATACAATGAGCAGTTCTTC; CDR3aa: CASSSSGGREYNEQFF
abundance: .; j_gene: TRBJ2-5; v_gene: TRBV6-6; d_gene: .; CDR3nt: TGTGCCAGCAGTTATGCCGGGCCTCTAGCGGAGACCCAGTACTTC; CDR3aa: CASSYAGPLAETQYF
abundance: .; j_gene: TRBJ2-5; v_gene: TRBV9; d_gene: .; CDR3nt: TGTGCCAGCAGCGTAGTCTCGGCAGCCCAAGAGACCCAGTACTTC; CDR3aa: CASSVVSAAQETQYF
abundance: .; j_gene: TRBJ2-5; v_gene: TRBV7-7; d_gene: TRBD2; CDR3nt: TGTGCTAGCAGCCCCGCGGGGGGATTTGAGACCCAGTACTTC; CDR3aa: CASSPAGGFETQYF
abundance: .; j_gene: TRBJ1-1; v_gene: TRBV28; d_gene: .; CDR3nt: TGTGCCAGCACCTCTTGGGGGGAACCTGAAGCTTTCTTT; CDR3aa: CASTSWGEPEAFF
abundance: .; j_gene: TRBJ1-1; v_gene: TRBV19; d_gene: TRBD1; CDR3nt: TGTGCCAGTAGTTTCCTGACAGGGTCTACCATGAACACTGAAGCTTTCTTT; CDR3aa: CASSFLTGSTMNTEAFF
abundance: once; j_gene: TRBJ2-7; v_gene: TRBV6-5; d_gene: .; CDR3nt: TGTGCCAGCAGTTGGACGAGGGATTTCTACGAGCAGTACTTC; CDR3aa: CASSWTRDFYEQYF
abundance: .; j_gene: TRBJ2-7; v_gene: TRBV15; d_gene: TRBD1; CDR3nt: TGTGCCACCACCAGGGACAGGGGTAGGCACGAGCAGTACTTC; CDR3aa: CATTRDRGRHEQYF
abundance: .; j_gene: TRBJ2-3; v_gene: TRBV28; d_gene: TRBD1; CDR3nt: TGTGCCAGCAGTTCCGACAGGGTAGTAACAGATACGCAGTATTTT; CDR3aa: CASSSDRVVTDTQYF
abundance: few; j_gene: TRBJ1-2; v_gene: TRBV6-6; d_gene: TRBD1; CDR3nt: TGTGCCACCCTCAAACCGGGACAGGGCGAACGATATGGCTACACCTTC; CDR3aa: CATLKPGQGERYGYTF
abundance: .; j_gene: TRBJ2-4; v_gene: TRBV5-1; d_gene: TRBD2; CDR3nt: TGCGCCAGCAGCTTGGGGGAGGGCCTATACAAAAACATTCAGTACTTC; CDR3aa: CASSLGEGLYKNIQYF
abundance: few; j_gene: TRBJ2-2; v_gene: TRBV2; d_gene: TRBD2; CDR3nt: TGTGCCAGCAGGTCGGAGCGGGGCACCGGGGAGCTGTTTTTT; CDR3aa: CASRSERGTGELFF
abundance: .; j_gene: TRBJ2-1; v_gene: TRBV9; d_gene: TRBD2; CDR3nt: TGTGCCAGCAGCGTAGGACTAGCGGGGAGCTCCTACAATGAGCAGTTCTTC; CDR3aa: CASSVGLAGSSYNEQFF
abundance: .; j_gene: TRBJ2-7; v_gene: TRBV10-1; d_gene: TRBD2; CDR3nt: TGCGCCAGCAGTGAGACTAGCGGGACCGAGCAGTACTTC; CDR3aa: CASSETSGTEQYF
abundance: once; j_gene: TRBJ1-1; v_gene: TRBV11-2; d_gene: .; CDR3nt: TGTGCCAGCAGCTTAGACCTGCATCCTGAAGCTTTCTTT; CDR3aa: CASSLDLHPEAFF
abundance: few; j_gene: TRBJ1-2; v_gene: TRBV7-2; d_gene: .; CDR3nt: TGTGCCAGCAGCTTAGGGTCAGGATACTACTATGGCTACACCTTC; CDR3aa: CASSLGSGYYYGYTF
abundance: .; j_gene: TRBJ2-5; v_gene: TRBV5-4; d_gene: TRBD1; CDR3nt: TGTGCCAGCAGTCCTCCAGGACAGGGTCGCGAGACCCAGTACTTC; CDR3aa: CASSPPGQGRETQYF
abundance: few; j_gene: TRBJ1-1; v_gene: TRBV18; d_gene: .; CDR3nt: TGTGCCAGCGCGGGCCTGGCCACTGAAGCTTTCTTT; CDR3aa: CASAGLATEAFF
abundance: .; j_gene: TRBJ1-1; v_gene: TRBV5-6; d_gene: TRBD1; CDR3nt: TGTGCCAGCTCCGCTTTGGACAGGGGAAACACTGAAGCTTTCTTT; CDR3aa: CASSALDRGNTEAFF
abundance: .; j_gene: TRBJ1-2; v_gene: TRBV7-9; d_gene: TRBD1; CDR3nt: TGTGCCAGCAGCCGGACAGGTCAAGGCGAAGGCTACACCTTC; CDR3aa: CASSRTGQGEGYTF
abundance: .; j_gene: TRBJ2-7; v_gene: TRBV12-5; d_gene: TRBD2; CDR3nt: TGTGCTAGTGGTTTGGCTGGACTAGCGGGGGGCGAGCAGTACTTC; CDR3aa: CASGLAGLAGGEQYF
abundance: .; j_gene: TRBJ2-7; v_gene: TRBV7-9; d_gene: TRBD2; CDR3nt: TGTGCCAGCAGCCTACCTTACCGACTAGCGGGGCTTTTAAGCGAGCAGTACTTC; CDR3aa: CASSLPYRLAGLLSEQYF
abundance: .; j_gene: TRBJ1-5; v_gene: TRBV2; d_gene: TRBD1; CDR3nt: TGTGCCAGCAGCTCGGGACAGAATCTCTATAGCAATCAGCCCCAGCATTTT; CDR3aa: CASSSGQNLYSNQPQHF
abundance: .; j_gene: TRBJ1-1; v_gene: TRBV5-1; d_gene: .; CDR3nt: TGCGCCAGCAGCCGCTTGGGGGGGAACACTGAAGCTTTCTTT; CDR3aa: CASSRLGGNTEAFF
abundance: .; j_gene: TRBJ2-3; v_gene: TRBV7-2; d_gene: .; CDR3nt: TGTGCCAGCAGCTCCAGCGTTGGTAGTCCAGATACGCAGTATTTT; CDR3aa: CASSSSVGSPDTQYF
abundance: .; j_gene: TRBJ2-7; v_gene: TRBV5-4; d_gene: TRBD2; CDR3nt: TGTGCCAGCAGCGCACCTCCCGGGGCTAGCGGGAGCTACGAGCAGTACTTC; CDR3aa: CASSAPPGASGSYEQYF
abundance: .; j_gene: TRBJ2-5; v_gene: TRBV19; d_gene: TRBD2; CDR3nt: TGTGCCAGTAGTATGAGCCGACTAGCTCAAGAGACCCAGTACTTC; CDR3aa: CASSMSRLAQETQYF
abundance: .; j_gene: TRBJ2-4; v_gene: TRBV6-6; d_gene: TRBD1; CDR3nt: TGTGCCAGCAGACCCGGGACAGTAGCCAAAAACATTCAGTACTTC; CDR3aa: CASRPGTVAKNIQYF
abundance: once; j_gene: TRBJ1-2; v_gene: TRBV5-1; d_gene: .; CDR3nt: TGCGCCAGCAGTATACAGGAGAACTATGGCTACACCTTC; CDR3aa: CASSIQENYGYTF
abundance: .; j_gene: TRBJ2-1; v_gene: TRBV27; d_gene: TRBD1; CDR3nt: TGTGCCAGCAGCCGGCGACAGGGGGGGACCCTAAACAATGAGCAGTTCTTC; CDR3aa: CASSRRQGGTLNNEQFF
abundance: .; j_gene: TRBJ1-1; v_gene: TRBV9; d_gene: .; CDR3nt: TGTGCCAGCAGCGTATTTGGGGGGACACCTCAGTGGGGAACTGAAGCTTTCTTT; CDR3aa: CASSVFGGTPQWGTEAFF
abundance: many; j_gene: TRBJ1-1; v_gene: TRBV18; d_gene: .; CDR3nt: TGTGCCAGCTCACCACGGAGGGGCCTGGACACTGAAGCTTTCTTT; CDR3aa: CASSPRRGLDTEAFF
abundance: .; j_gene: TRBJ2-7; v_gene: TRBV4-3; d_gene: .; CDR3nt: TGCGCCAGCAGCCAAGATCTTCACAGGGAGGCCGAGCAGTACTTC; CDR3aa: CASSQDLHREAEQYF
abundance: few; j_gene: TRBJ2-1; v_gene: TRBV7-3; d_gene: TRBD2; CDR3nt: TGTGCCAGCAGCTCCTCTAGCGGCTCCTACAATGAGCAGTTCTTC; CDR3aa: CASSSSSGSYNEQFF
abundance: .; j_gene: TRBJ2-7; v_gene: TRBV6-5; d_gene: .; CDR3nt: TGTGCCAGCAGTCCGTCGTCGATCGGCACCTACGAGCAGTACTTC; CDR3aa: CASSPSSIGTYEQYF
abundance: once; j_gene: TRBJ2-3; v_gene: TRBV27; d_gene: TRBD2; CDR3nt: TGTGCCAGCAGTTTCTTCCGGACTAGGTACACAGATACGCAGTATTTT; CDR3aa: CASSFFRTRYTDTQYF
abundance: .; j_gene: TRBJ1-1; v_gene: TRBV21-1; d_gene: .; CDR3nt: TGTGCCAGCACCCCCTTAAGGTCGGAGCGGCTGAACACTGAAGCTTTCTTT; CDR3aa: CASTPLRSERLNTEAFF
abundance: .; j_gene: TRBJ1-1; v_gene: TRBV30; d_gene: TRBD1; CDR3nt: TGTGCCTGGAGTCGGGATAGGACAGGGATCGTGAACACTGAAGCTTTCTTT; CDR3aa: CAWSRDRTGIVNTEAFF
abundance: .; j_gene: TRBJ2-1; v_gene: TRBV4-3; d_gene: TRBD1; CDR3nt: TGCGCCAGCAGCCCGGCGGGACAGGGGGCGAATGAGCAGTTCTTC; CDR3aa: CASSPAGQGANEQFF
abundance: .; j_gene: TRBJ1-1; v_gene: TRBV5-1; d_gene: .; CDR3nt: TGCGCCAGCAGCTGGCAGGGGAACACTGAAGCTTTCTTT; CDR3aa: CASSWQGNTEAFF
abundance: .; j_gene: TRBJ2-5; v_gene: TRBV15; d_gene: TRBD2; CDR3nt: TGTGCCACCTCCCCGGGGGGAGAGACCCAGTACTTC; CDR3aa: CATSPGGETQYF